This T cell receptor (beta chain) was sequenced during a study of OX40 agonist ivuxolimab in advanced cancers. For context, the study as a whole: Ivuxolimab was a fully human IgG2 agonistic monoclonal antibody targeting the costimulatory receptor OX40 (CD134). Intravenous ivuxolimab was administered to patients every 2 weeks at six dose levels: 0.01, 0.1, 0.3, 1.5, 3 and 10 mg/kg. Of the roughly 52 dose-escalation patients, hepatocellular carcinoma was present in roughly 19, melanoma in around 15, renal cell carcinoma in 9 and head and neck cancer in 9. A male proportion of roughly 85% and a mean age of approximately 60 years, ranging from roughly 23 to 80, were recorded for the dose-escalation cohort. Prior anti-PD-1, anti-PD-L1 or anti-CTLA-4 therapy was permitted, and 40% of dose-escalation patients had received checkpoint inhibitors. Partial responses occurred in three dose-escalation patients, of whom one had hepatocellular carcinoma and two had cutaneous melanoma. Peripheral TCRbeta sequencing was intended to test whether TCR sequence diversity was altered and clonal T-cell expansion was caused by ivuxolimab. The paper reports the monotherapy dose-escalation portion (N of about 54 patients) of the phase I ivuxolimab trial.

What the research found in general, with its limitations: Low levels of normalized T-cell clonal expansion were also seen in some nonresponding patients. In the 0.1-3.0 mg/kg groups, partial responders had among the lowest normalized peripheral clonal expansion, particularly in CD8+ T cells. Antigen specificity was not determined for the clonally expanded peripheral T cells. After ivuxolimab, more expanded clones were found on average in CD8+ T cells than in CD4+ T cells. At doses of 0.1 to 3.0 mg/kg, clonal expansion of both CD4+ and CD8+ blood T cells was observed from baseline to week 6.

The trial excluded patients who had a history of autoimmune disease or who were on systemic immunosuppression. Peripheral blood for TCR sequencing was collected from all dose cohorts at baseline, on cycle 4 day 1, and on cycle 7 day 1. Samples were obtained from an open-label, multicenter, first-in-human phase I dose-escalation trial of ivuxolimab. Adults with locally advanced or metastatic melanoma, renal cell, hepatocellular, or head and neck squamous cell carcinoma were enrolled in the trial. Before TCR sequencing, CD4+ T cells and CD8+ T cells from peripheral blood were sorted into separate populations. To sequence the TCRbeta CDR3 region, genomic DNA was isolated from the sorted cells. The immunoSEQ Assay was used to sequence the TCRbeta CDR3 regions. Imported from immuneACCESS, the table was reduced by TCRdb to in-frame sequences with V and J called. These copies leave out some clones; in studies compared against another copy, an unresolved V gene accounts for under half, and the cause of the remainder is not known. In this sample the table shows roughly 25,000 clones, approximately 80% of which occur a single time. Of the sample, 18% falls within the top ten clones.

CDR1 SGHNT and CDR2 YENEEA are derived from the germline V gene. V is pared back by 5 bases and J by 4 bases, with 14 bases lying between the germline termini. The CDR3 starts with the cysteine, ends with the phenylalanine, and has 14 residues. Only the CDR3 DNA stays, 42 bases, in frame from base 1. Turning to this clone: This receptor's antigen is unknown. Qualities for individual bases were not recorded, and no much larger clone is one base off.

This sequence uses TRBV11-3 and TRBJ1-2; the D gene is not confidently resolved. The TCR sequence derives from an adult with an advanced solid tumor such as melanoma, head and neck, liver or kidney cancer. Sequenced material: CD4+ or CD8+ T cells sorted from blood, taken in a trial of the OX40 agonist ivuxolimab. The bases are TGTGCCAGCAGCAAAAATACAGTGAGCTATGGCTACACCTTC. Its translation reads: CASSKNTVSYGYTF.